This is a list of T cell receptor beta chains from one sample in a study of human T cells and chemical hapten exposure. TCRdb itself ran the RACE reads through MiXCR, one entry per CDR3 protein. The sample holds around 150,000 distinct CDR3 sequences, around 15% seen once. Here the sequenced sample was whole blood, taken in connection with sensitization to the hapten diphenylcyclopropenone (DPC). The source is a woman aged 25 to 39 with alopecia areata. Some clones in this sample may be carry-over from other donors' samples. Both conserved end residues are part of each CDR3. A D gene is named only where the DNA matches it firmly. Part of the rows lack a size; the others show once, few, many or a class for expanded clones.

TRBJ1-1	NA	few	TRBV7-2	CASSLGLRGLGNTEAFF	TGTGCCAGCAGCTTAGGGTTAAGGGGATTGGGTAACACTGAAGCTTTCTTT
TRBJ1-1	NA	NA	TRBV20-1	CSARGGQNTEAFF	TGCAGTGCTAGGGGAGGACAGAACACTGAAGCTTTCTTT
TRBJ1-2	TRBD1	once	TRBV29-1	CSVRQGGGYTF	TGCAGCGTGAGACAGGGAGGCGGCTACACCTTC
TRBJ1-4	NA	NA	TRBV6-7	CASSPVPRGEKLFF	TGTGCCAGCAGTCCCGTCCCCCGCGGGGAAAAACTGTTTTTT
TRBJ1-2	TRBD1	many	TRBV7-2	CASSPRQGIGYGYTF	TGTGCCAGCAGCCCCCGACAGGGGATCGGCTATGGCTACACCTTC
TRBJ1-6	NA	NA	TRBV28	CASSLSKGSDGLHF	TGTGCCAGCAGTTTATCCAAGGGGTCAGATGGCCTCCACTTT
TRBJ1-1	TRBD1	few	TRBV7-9	CASSLGQGNEAFF	TGTGCCAGCAGCTTAGGACAGGGAAACGAAGCTTTCTTT
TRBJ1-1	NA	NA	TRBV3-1	CASSQNLAGGRNTEAFF	TGTGCCAGCAGCCAAAACCTCGCCGGGGGACGGAACACTGAAGCTTTCTTT
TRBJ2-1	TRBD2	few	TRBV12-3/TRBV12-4	CASSLATSGGARNEQFF	TGTGCCAGCAGTTTAGCGACTAGCGGGGGGGCTAGGAATGAGCAGTTCTTC
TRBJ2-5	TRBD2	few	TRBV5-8	CASSGGTSDQETQYF	TGTGCCAGCAGCGGGGGGACTAGCGATCAAGAGACCCAGTACTTC
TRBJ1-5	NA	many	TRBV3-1	CASSQFGSNQPQHF	TGTGCCAGCAGCCAATTTGGTAGCAATCAGCCCCAGCATTTT
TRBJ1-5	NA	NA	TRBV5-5	CASSLWGNSNQPQHF	TGTGCCAGCAGCTTGTGGGGAAATAGCAATCAGCCCCAGCATTTT
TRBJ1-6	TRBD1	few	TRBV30	CACSGTGHNSALHF	TGTGCCTGCTCCGGGACAGGACATAATTCAGCCCTCCACTTT
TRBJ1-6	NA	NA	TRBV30	CAWSGPSSSYNSPLHF	TGTGCCTGGAGTGGACCTTCGAGCTCCTATAATTCACCCCTCCACTTT
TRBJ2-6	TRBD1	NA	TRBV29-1	CSVLTGAGANVLTF	TGCAGCGTTCTGACAGGGGCTGGGGCCAACGTCCTGACTTTC
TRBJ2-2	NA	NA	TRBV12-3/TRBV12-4	CASSLGTASGRTGELFF	TGTGCCAGCAGTTTAGGGACAGCCTCCGGACGAACCGGGGAGCTGTTTTTT
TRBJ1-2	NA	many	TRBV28	CASSEPAAYGYTF	TGTGCCAGCAGTGAGCCGGCGGCCTATGGCTACACCTTC
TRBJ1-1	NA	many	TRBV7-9	CASSLMPLEGEAFF	TGTGCCAGCAGCCTAATGCCCCTCGAAGGGGAAGCTTTCTTT
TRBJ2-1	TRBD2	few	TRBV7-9	CASSPQWEGEQFF	TGTGCCAGCAGCCCACAGTGGGAGGGTGAGCAGTTCTTC
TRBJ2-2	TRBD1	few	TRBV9	CASSVGDRAGELFF	TGTGCCAGCAGCGTAGGGGACAGGGCCGGGGAGCTGTTTTTT
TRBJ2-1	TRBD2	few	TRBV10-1	CASSESSSGSYNEQFF	TGCGCCAGCAGTGAGTCGTCTAGCGGGTCCTACAATGAGCAGTTCTTC
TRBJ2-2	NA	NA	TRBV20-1	CSARGGRNTGELFF	TGCAGTGCTCGCGGGGGCAGGAACACCGGGGAGCTGTTTTTT
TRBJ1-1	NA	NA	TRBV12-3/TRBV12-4	CASSLMGGAFF	TGTGCCAGCAGTTTAATGGGGGGAGCTTTCTTT
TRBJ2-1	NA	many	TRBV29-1	CSVTQGSLSYNEQFF	TGCAGCGTTACACAAGGGTCTCTTTCCTACAATGAGCAGTTCTTC
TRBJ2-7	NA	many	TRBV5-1	CASSSYGQNEQYF	TGCGCCAGCAGCTCCTACGGACAGAACGAGCAGTACTTC
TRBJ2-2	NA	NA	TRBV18	CASSPPSRGTGELFF	TGTGCCAGCTCACCGCCCTCAAGGGGCACCGGGGAGCTGTTTTTT
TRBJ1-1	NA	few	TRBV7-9	CASSFVTVTEAFF	TGTGCCAGCAGCTTCGTGACAGTCACTGAAGCTTTCTTT
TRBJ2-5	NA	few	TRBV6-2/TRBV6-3	CASSYSSSQGSETQYF	TGTGCCAGCAGTTACTCGTCTAGCCAGGGATCAGAGACCCAGTACTTC
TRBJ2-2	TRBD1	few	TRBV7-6	CASSLGTGGASGELFF	TGTGCCAGCAGCTTAGGAACAGGGGGCGCATCCGGGGAGCTGTTTTTT
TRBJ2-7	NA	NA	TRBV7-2	CASSPAGGSSYEQYF	TGTGCCAGCAGCCCCGCCGGGGGTAGCTCCTACGAGCAGTACTTC
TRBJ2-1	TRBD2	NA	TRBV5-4	CASSLDAGARDEQFF	TGTGCCAGCAGCTTGGATGCGGGAGCTCGTGATGAGCAGTTCTTC
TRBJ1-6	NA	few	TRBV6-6	CASTLGDLYNSPLHF	TGTGCCAGCACCTTAGGGGACCTCTATAATTCACCCCTCCACTTT
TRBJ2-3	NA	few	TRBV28	CASRHVTDTQYF	TGTGCCAGTCGACATGTCACAGATACGCAGTATTTT
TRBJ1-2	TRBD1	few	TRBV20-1	CSAPPWRGRNYGYTF	TGCAGTGCCCCTCCTTGGAGGGGGCGAAACTATGGCTACACCTTC
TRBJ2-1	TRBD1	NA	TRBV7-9	CASSLKGQGVREQFF	TGTGCCAGCAGCTTAAAGGGACAGGGCGTCCGTGAGCAGTTCTTC